Presented here are 13 T cell receptor beta chains from one specimen sequenced in a study of graft-versus-host responses after intestinal transplantation. The assay was immunoSEQ multiplex PCR, and TCRdb's table has in-frame clones only and misses some. The sample gives around 110,000 clones, about nine tenths of which show up once; roughly 0.71% is in the top ten. These receptors are not linked to any known antigen. The sequenced sample was unstimulated CD4+ T cells sorted from spleen or lymph node cells, obtained before transplant. Every receptor here comes from a human donor who was the organ donor for an intestinal transplant.

This clone was detected only once. The chain carries TRBV11-2 and TRBJ2-7; D unclear. V was pared by 2 bases and J by 0 bases, with 8 bases between. The CDR3 spans 14 residues. Per germline, CDR1 SGHAT and CDR2 FQNNGV. Written as DNA, the CDR3 is TGTGCCAGCAGCTTAACGGGCAACTCCTACGAGCAGTACTTC. The encoded protein is CASSLTGNSYEQYF. Full variable domain (rest looked up from reference TRBV11-2 and TRBJ2-7): EAGVAQSPRYKIIEKRQSVAFWCNPISGHATLYWYQQILGQGPKLLIQFQNNGVVDDSQLPKDRFSAERLKGVDSTLKIQPAKLEDSAVYLCASSLTGNSYEQYFGPGTRLTVT.

The chain links TRBV6-5 to TRBJ1-1; D may be TRBD1 (6 bases). Trimming took off 5 bases at V and 11 bases at J, with 21 bases between the two ends. Germline CDR1 is MNHEY and CDR2 is SVGAGI. There are 14 residues in the CDR3. The DNA for the CDR3 is TGTGCCAGCAGTCCCGGGACACGGATGGCTGTGGCTTTCTTT. Translating it yields CASSPGTRMAVAFF.

The gene calls are TRBV4-2 and TRBJ2-1; the D is unclear. Germline V gives CDR1 LGHNA, CDR2 YNFKEQ. The CDR3 spans 16 residues. The V end lost 0 bases, the J end lost 7 bases, and 16 bases lay between the germline ends. The CDR3 spells CASSQDRSVLVNEQFF. In DNA form, the CDR3 reads TGTGCCAGCAGCCAAGATCGGAGCGTCTTAGTTAATGAGCAGTTCTTC.

This sequence joins TRBV7-3 and TRBJ2-1; D is possibly TRBD1 (5 bases). CDR3 length: 14 residues. Germline V gene data show CDR1 as SGHTA and CDR2 as FQGTGA. V lost 5 bases and J 10 bases, leaving 18 bases between the germline ends. The CDR3 reads CASSGDRQPGEQFF. In DNA form, the CDR3 reads TGTGCCAGCAGCGGCGACAGACAGCCCGGGGAGCAGTTCTTC. Combining the CDR3 with reference TRBV7-3 and TRBJ2-1 gives the whole variable domain GAGVSQTPSNKVTEKGKYVELRCDPISGHTALYWYRQSLGQGPEFLIYFQGTGAADDSGLPNDRFFAVRPEGSVSTLKIQRTERGDSAVYLCASSGDRQPGEQFFGPGTRLTVL.

CDR3 in DNA: TGCGCCAGCAGCCAATACGCCTCAGGCGGAGGCAATCAGCCCCAGCATTTT. Protein product: CASSQYASGGGNQPQHF. The chain joins TRBV4-1 to TRBJ1-5; D not certain. Looked up from germline, CDR1 is MGHRA and CDR2 is YSYEKL. V lost 2 bases to trimming and J lost 2 bases, with 16 bases between them. This CDR3 is 17 amino acids long.

The V and J genes are TRBV27 and TRBJ1-1, with 9 nucleotides matching TRBD1. The CDR3 extends over 16 amino acids. V lost 5 bases to trimming and J lost 1 base; unmatched junction nucleotides: 8. Germline V gene data show CDR1 as MNHEY and CDR2 as SMNVEV (reference sequence). The DNA for the CDR3 is TGTGCCAGCAGTCCCCGGGACAGGGCCCCGAACACTGAAGCTTTCTTT. This translates into CASSPRDRAPNTEAFF.

This clone was recorded once. CDR3 nucleotide sequence: TGTGCCAGCTCACCACCGACACGATCCGGGGAGCTGTTTTTT. Encoded protein: CASSPPTRSGELFF. This chain uses TRBV18 with TRBJ2-2; D is unclear. Germline V gene data show CDR1 as KGHSH and CDR2 as LQKENI. The CDR3 covers 14 residues. V gave up 0 bases and J gave up 6 bases, with 8 bases separating them.

The CDR3 region is CASRPIAGYNNEQFF. The CDR3 region has the DNA TGTGCCAGCAGACCCATAGCGGGGTATAACAATGAGCAGTTCTTC. The chain carries TRBV2 and TRBJ2-1, with TRBD2 matching over 8 bases. The germline CDR1 and CDR2 sequences are SNHLY and FYNNEI. The J segment lost 5 bases and the V segment lost 6 bases, leaving 9 bases of the junction unmatched. The CDR3 length is 15 residues. Looking up the rest from reference TRBV2 and TRBJ2-1 gives the full variable domain: EPEVTQTPSHQVTQMGQEVILRCVPISNHLYFYWYRQILGQKVEFLVSFYNNEISEKSEIFDDQFSVERPDGSNFTLKIRSTKLEDSAMYFCASRPIAGYNNEQFFGPGTRLTVL.

The CDR3 loop reads CASSREVASAGELFF. In DNA form, the CDR3 reads TGTGCCAGCAGTAGGGAGGTAGCCTCTGCCGGGGAGCTGTTTTTT. This chain links TRBV6-5 with TRBJ2-2, with a weak D call TRBD2 (6 bases). The CDR3 has 15 amino acids. Germline V CDR1 and CDR2: MNHEY, SVGAGI. Trimming removed 5 bases at V and 6 bases at J, with 16 bases between.

This clone was recorded only once. The chain combines TRBV11-2 with TRBJ1-2; D may be TRBD1 (5 bases). The V gene's germline CDR1 is SGHAT and CDR2 FQNNGV. This CDR3 has 14 amino acids. The V and J ends lost 1 base and 4 bases respectively, with 10 bases between them. The CDR3 protein is CASSLVQGSYGYTF. CDR3 DNA sequence: TGTGCCAGCAGCTTAGTTCAGGGTTCCTATGGCTACACCTTC.

V usage is TRBV7-8 and J usage is TRBJ2-2; 8 positions match TRBD2. This CDR3 has 18 amino acids. Germline V CDR1 and CDR2: SGHVS, FQNEAQ. The junction had 17 bases not matched to a gene; V was cut back by 4 bases and J by 7 bases. The CDR3 bases are TGTGCCAGCAGCTCCAATATCAGGCTAGCGGGTGGATTCGGGGAGCTGTTTTTT. As protein: CASSSNIRLAGGFGELFF.

The chain couples TRBV29-1 to TRBJ2-1; no firm D call. The V end lost 4 bases, the J end lost 12 bases, and 16 bases lay between the germline ends. Germline V gene sequence: CDR1 SQVTM, CDR2 ANQGSEA. The CDR3 totals 12 residues. Written as DNA, the CDR3 is TGCAGCGTTGTGGACCCGCGTCGAATGCAGTTCTTC. This sequence encodes CSVVDPRRMQFF.

The chain carries TRBV9 and TRBJ2-2; 11 bases map to TRBD2. Germline V lookup: CDR1 SGDLS, CDR2 YYNGEE. J was trimmed by 8 bases and V by 4 bases; bases with no gene match: 10. The CDR3 runs 16 residues. CDR3 bases: TGTGCCAGCAGCCCAGACCGACTAGCGGGGAAGGGGGAGCTGTTTTTT. Translating it yields CASSPDRLAGKGELFF.